This TCR beta chain was obtained from a study of brain T cells in children with intractable seizures. Only in-frame clones appear in the TCRdb table, and some are missing; sequencing was by immunoSEQ multiplex PCR. The sample includes roughly 80,000 clones, about 93% of them seen just once. For this clone: No antigen is known for it.

Study-wide findings and caveats: Clones missing pre-surgery may reflect undersampling of that blood sample.

Germline assignment: CDR1 MNHEY and CDR2 SVGAGI. This CDR3 has 15 amino acids. V was pared by 6 bases and J by 0 bases, with 4 bases of the junction left unmatched. The chain joins TRBV6-5 to TRBJ2-7; 11 bases agree with TRBD2. The sequences come from peripheral blood, collected at surgery. The clonotype originates from a boy under two years old with tuberous sclerosis and intractable seizures. The CDR3 sequence is CASRTSGSTSYEQYF. The CDR3 DNA is TGTGCCAGCAGAACTAGCGGGAGCACCTCCTACGAGCAGTACTTC.